What follows is one T cell receptor beta chain and its context. Its specificity is not known. The investigators amplified TCR beta CDR3 regions from RNA transcripts. In the first-round RT-PCR of the TCR CDR3, the HTBI primer set was used. Using its own MiXCR run on the multiplex PCR reads, TCRdb lists one record per CDR3 protein. The table records 400,000 to 600,000 distinct CDR3 sequences, less than 25% of them present only once. The data were taken from a study of T cells in Graves' hyperthyroidism and ophthalmopathy. Findings and limits, study-wide: Ophthalmopathy could be told apart from stable hyperthyroidism with a 13 V-J model. Ophthalmopathy, as predicted by the model, came a median about seven months after the prediction.

Trimming left V 0 bases short and J 2 bases short, with 8 bases between. The CDR3 runs to 15 residues. Germline CDR1 and CDR2: MNHEY and SMNVEV (reference sequence). The gene calls are TRBV27 and TRBJ1-5, with D possibly matching TRBD1 (5 bases). The sequence was collected from a man in his late teens or twenties with Graves' hyperthyroidism. The sequenced sample was blood. CDR3 amino acids: CASSLSKQGNQPQHF. The CDR3 DNA sequence: TGTGCCAGCAGTTTATCGAAACAGGGCAATCAGCCCCAGCATTTT.